This is a list of T cell receptor beta chains from one sample in a study of blood T cell repertoires in COVID-19. Clones were sequenced by immunoSEQ multiplex PCR, and TCRdb holds only the in-frame ones, with some missing. The sample lists 200,000 to 250,000 clones, approximately 82% occurring once. Specimen: peripheral blood. All receptors derive from a woman in her 70s with active or convalescent COVID-19. Both conserved end residues are part of each CDR3. A D gene is named only where the DNA matches it firmly. Rows may omit the clone size; those that give it use once, few, many or a size class.

v_gene,j_gene,d_gene,abundance,CDR3nt,CDR3aa
TRBV20-1,TRBJ2-7,-,-,TGCAGTGCTAGTAAGGGACAAGGATACGAGCAGTACTTC,CSASKGQGYEQYF
TRBV5-1,TRBJ1-3,-,-,TGCGCCAGCAGCTTGGCGGTGTCTGGAAACACCATATATTTT,CASSLAVSGNTIYF
TRBV6-2/TRBV6-3,TRBJ2-5,TRBD1,-,TGTGCCAGCAGTTACGGACAGGGGGCAACCCAGTACTTC,CASSYGQGATQYF
TRBV5-1,TRBJ2-3,TRBD2,-,TGCGCCAGCGAGGAGCGGGGGAGCACAGATACGCAGTATTTT,CASEERGSTDTQYF
TRBV3-1/TRBV3-2,TRBJ1-4,-,-,TGTGCCAGCAGCCCCGCCGGGAGAAGTAATGAAAAACTGTTTTTT,CASSPAGRSNEKLFF
TRBV5-1,TRBJ2-1,TRBD2,-,TGCGCCAGCAGCCTCTCCGGGACTAGCGGGGCGAACAATGAGCAGTTCTTC,CASSLSGTSGANNEQFF
TRBV6-6,TRBJ2-6,TRBD1,-,TGTGCCAGCAGTCATGGGACAGCCCCAGCTGGGGCCAACGTCCTGACTTTC,CASSHGTAPAGANVLTF
TRBV9,TRBJ1-5,-,few,TGTGCCAGCAGCCCGGGTAGCAATCAGCCCCAGCATTTT,CASSPGSNQPQHF
TRBV4-2,TRBJ1-1,-,-,TGTGCCAGCAGCCAAGATAGACAGAACACTGAAGCTTTCTTT,CASSQDRQNTEAFF
TRBV5-1,TRBJ2-1,TRBD2,-,TGCGCCAGCAGCTCCGGACTAGCGGTGAATGAGCAGTTCTTC,CASSSGLAVNEQFF
TRBV12-5,TRBJ1-1,TRBD1,-,TGTGCTAGTGGTTTGGATTGGTCGGTGTCCCGACGGGACAGAAACACTGAAGCTTTCTTT,CASGLDWSVSRRDRNTEAFF
TRBV7-8,TRBJ2-2,-,few,TGTGCCAGCAGCACCACGGAGGTCGCGAACACCGGGGAGCTGTTTTTT,CASSTTEVANTGELFF
TRBV2,TRBJ2-3,-,-,TGTGCCAGCAGTGAAGCGCGAGGCGGGGCAGATACGCAGTATTTT,CASSEARGGADTQYF
TRBV3-1/TRBV3-2,TRBJ1-2,TRBD1,-,TGTGCCAGCAGCCAAACGGGACAGTTGGGCTACACCTTC,CASSQTGQLGYTF